The T cell receptor (beta chain) under discussion was sequenced for a study of cytotoxic CD8 clonotypes in ibrutinib-treated CLL. Study-wide results and caveats: Clonality rose at ibrutinib response and fell back toward baseline at progression.

Only in-frame clones appear in the TCRdb table, and some are missing; sequencing was by immunoSEQ multiplex PCR. The sample yields 60,000 to 65,000 clones, around three fifths seen once. As for this clone: The target antigen is unknown.

Trimming at V came to 4 bases and at J to 6 bases, leaving 7 bases not matched to a gene. The CDR3 runs 14 residues. CDR1 and CDR2 from the germline V gene are MNHNS and SASEGT. The chain carries TRBV6-1 and TRBJ2-7; TRBD1 matches at 9 bases. Source: PBMCs, taken after 12 months of ibrutinib treatment. The origin of this receptor is a human donor with chronic lymphocytic leukemia. CDR3 sequence reads: CASSARTGVTEQYV. The CDR3 nucleotides read TGTGCCAGCAGTGCCAGGACAGGGGTGACCGAGCAGTACGTC.